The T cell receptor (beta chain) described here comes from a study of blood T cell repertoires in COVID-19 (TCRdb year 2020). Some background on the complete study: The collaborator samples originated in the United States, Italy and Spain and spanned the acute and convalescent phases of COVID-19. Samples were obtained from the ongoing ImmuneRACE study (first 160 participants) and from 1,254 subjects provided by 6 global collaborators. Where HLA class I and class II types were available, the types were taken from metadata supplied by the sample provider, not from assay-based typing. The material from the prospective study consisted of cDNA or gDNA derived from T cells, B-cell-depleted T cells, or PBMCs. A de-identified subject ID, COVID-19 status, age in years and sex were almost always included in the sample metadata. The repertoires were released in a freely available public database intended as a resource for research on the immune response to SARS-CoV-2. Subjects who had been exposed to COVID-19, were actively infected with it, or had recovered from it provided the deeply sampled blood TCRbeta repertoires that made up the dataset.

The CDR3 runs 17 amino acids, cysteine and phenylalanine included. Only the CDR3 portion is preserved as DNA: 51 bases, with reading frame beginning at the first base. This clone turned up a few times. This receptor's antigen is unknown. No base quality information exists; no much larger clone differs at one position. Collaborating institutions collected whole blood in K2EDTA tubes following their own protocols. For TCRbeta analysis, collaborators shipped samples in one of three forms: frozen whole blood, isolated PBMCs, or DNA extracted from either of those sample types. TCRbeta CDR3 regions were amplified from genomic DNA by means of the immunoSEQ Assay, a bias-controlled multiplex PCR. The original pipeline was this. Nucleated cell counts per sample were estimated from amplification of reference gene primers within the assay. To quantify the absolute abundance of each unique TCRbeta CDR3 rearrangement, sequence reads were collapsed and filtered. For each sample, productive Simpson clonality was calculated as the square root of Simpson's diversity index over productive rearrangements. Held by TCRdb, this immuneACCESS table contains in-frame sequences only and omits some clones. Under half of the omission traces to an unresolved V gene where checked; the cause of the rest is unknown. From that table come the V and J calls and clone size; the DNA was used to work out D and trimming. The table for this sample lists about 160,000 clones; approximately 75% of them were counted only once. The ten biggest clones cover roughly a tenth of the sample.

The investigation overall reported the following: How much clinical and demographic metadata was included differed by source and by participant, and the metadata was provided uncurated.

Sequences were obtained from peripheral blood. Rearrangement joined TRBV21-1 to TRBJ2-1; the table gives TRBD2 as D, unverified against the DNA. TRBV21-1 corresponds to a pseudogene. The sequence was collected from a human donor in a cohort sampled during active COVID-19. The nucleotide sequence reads TGTGCCAGCAGTCGGGGGAGGGGCTGGACCCTTTTAAATGAGCAGTTCTTC. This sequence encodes CASSRGRGWTLLNEQFF.